Listed below are T cell receptor beta chains from one sample, sequenced in a study of long-term antiretroviral therapy in people with HIV. The repertoire was sequenced with immunoSEQ multiplex PCR; TCRdb's copy has only in-frame clones and lacks some. This table holds about 50,000 clones, 80% to 90% found once. The sequencing used unsorted PBMCs, collected 0.8 years after starting antiretroviral therapy. The receptors come from a woman younger than 30 with HIV. The CDR3 runs from the conserved cysteine through the conserved F or W. The D gene is left open where the match is weak. Clone size is stated in some rows and not others, as once, few, many or a class when expanded.

>TRBJ1-1|.|.|TRBV19
TGTGCCAGTACTACCACAGGGAACACTGAAGCTTTCTTT
CASTTTGNTEAFF
>TRBJ1-2|.|.|TRBV27
TGTGCCAGCAGTTTATCAGGGAGCAACTATGGCTACACCTTC
CASSLSGSNYGYTF
>TRBJ1-2|.|.|TRBV7-9
TGTGCCAGCAGCCTTAAGGACACCCGCCTTGATTATGGCTACACCTTC
CASSLKDTRLDYGYTF
>TRBJ1-5|.|.|TRBV6-7
TGTGCCAGCAGTTCCCCGAGGGGTCATAGCAATCAGCCCCAGCATTTT
CASSSPRGHSNQPQHF
>TRBJ1-1|.|.|TRBV14
TGTGCCAGCAGCCAAGTAGGAGGGACTGAAGCTTTCTTT
CASSQVGGTEAFF
>TRBJ1-2|.|.|TRBV12-5
TGTGCTAGTGGTTTAACGGCAGGGGATACCTATGGCTACACCTTC
CASGLTAGDTYGYTF
>TRBJ1-2|.|.|TRBV7-8
TGTGCCAGCAGCTTAAATATACAGGGAGTTAGAGATGGTCCCTATGGTTACACCTTC
CASSLNIQGVRDGPYGYTF
>TRBJ2-7|.|once|TRBV18
TGTGCCAGCGCCCCCCGGGTGAGGGCCGACGACGAGCAGTACTTC
CASAPRVRADDEQYF
>TRBJ2-3|TRBD2|.|TRBV7-3
TGTGCCAGCAGCGCCAGGACTAGCGGCACAGATACGCAGTATTTT
CASSARTSGTDTQYF
>TRBJ1-5|.|.|TRBV5-6
TGTGCCAGCAGCTTGACGGGTTCGGGCAATCAGCCCCAGCATTTT
CASSLTGSGNQPQHF
>TRBJ1-3|.|.|TRBV4-3
TGCGCCAGCAGCCAAGACCGGGTTAGCTCTGGAAACACCATATATTTT
CASSQDRVSSGNTIYF
>TRBJ1-1|.|.|TRBV5-1
TGCGCCAGCAGCTTGGTTCAGGGATTGCTCGGGACTGAAGCTTTCTTT
CASSLVQGLLGTEAFF
>TRBJ1-2|TRBD1|.|TRBV6-1
TGTGCCAGCAGTGAACACAAGTCCGACAGGGGCTTTGGCTACACCTTC
CASSEHKSDRGFGYTF
>TRBJ2-3|.|.|TRBV13
TGTGCCAGCGGACCCTGGGGCAGGGAGCTACATACGCAGTATTTT
CASGPWGRELHTQYF
>TRBJ2-5|.|.|TRBV28
TGTGCCAGGATGACAGAGTACCAAGAGACCCAGTACTTC
CARMTEYQETQYF
>TRBJ2-5|.|.|TRBV7-6
TGTGCCAGCAGCTTAGTAGTAGGGCCCCAAGAGACCCAGTACTTC
CASSLVVGPQETQYF
>TRBJ1-3|.|.|TRBV11-3
TGTGCCAGCAGCCCCGGGGGTGGCAGGGGCGTTCTTGGAAACACCATATATTTT
CASSPGGGRGVLGNTIYF
>TRBJ2-2|TRBD2|.|TRBV15
TGTGCCACCAGCAGAGTTAGCGGGGCGAACACCGGGGAGCTGTTTTTT
CATSRVSGANTGELFF
>TRBJ1-4|TRBD1|few|TRBV7-6
TGTGCCAGCAGCCCCCAAAGGGCAGGGGGCACGGAAAAACTGTTTTTT
CASSPQRAGGTEKLFF